This T cell receptor (beta chain) was recovered during a study of blood T cell repertoires in COVID-19. Whole-study context: Samples representing acute and convalescent COVID-19 were sourced from the United States, Italy and Spain. From T cells, B-cell-depleted T cells, or PBMCs came the material, which was cDNA or gDNA.

In the authors' workflow: Reference gene primer amplification in the assay estimated nucleated cell counts. Sequenced by immunoSEQ multiplex PCR; TCRdb stores in-frame clones only, minus some. The V and J calls and clone size are taken from that table; D and trimming were inferred from the DNA. The table records around 25,000 clones, under 90% of them present only once. V shed 2 bases and J shed 8 bases, with 13 bases lying between them. This CDR3 contains 14 residues. Germline V CDR1 and CDR2: SEHNR, FQNEAQ (reference sequence). The receptor was isolated from a human donor in a cohort sampled during active COVID-19. What was sequenced was peripheral blood. The V and J genes are TRBV7-9 and TRBJ2-1; no reliable D call. The CDR3: CASSLSESFYEQFF. The CDR3 DNA sequence: TGTGCCAGCAGCTTAAGTGAGTCGTTTTATGAGCAGTTCTTC.